The rows below give T cell receptor beta chains drawn from one sample of a study of identical twins. TCRdb called the 5' RACE reads again in MiXCR, with one record for every CDR3 protein. The sample consists of 500,000 or so distinct CDR3 sequences, more than 13% of them appearing once. These data also featured in a second study, about yellow fever vaccine responses in identical twins.

The sequenced material came from CD4+ T cells sorted from blood. These TCRs come from a young woman in good health. Each CDR3 is given with its conserved first and last residue. D genes are given only for firm matches. Where a row states a size, it is once, few, many or the class of an expanded clone; other rows omit it.

v_gene	d_gene	abundance	j_gene	CDR3aa	CDR3nt
TRBV20-1	NA	NA	TRBJ2-7	CSASADSGSHEQYF	TGCAGTGCTAGCGCCGATTCAGGGTCCCACGAGCAGTACTTC
TRBV7-9	NA	few	TRBJ2-1	CASSLFPSNDEQFF	TGTGCCAGCAGCCTGTTCCCCTCGAACGATGAGCAGTTCTTC
TRBV20-1	TRBD2	NA	TRBJ2-3	CSVLRAGTTDTQYF	TGCAGTGTTCTCAGAGCGGGGACGACGGATACGCAGTATTTT
TRBV10-3	NA	many	TRBJ1-1	CAISDPGRTNTEAFF	TGTGCCATCAGTGACCCCGGACGGACGAACACTGAAGCTTTCTTT
TRBV30	NA	once	TRBJ2-2	CAWSLLWEAGELFF	TGTGCCTGGAGTTTATTGTGGGAAGCCGGGGAGCTGTTTTTT
TRBV7-2	NA	few	TRBJ2-5	CASSLVGTASQETQYF	TGTGCCAGCAGCTTAGTAGGGACGGCTAGTCAAGAGACCCAGTACTTC
TRBV5-1	NA	few	TRBJ2-1	CASSLYTFNEQFF	TGCGCCAGCAGCTTGTACACTTTCAATGAGCAGTTCTTC
TRBV20-1	TRBD1	few	TRBJ2-7	CSARDWGQGSYEQYF	TGCAGTGCTAGAGATTGGGGACAGGGTTCCTACGAGCAGTACTTC
TRBV11-2	TRBD1	few	TRBJ1-1	CASRPQGFTEAFF	TGTGCCAGCAGACCACAGGGGTTCACTGAAGCTTTCTTT
TRBV19	TRBD1	NA	TRBJ2-2	CASSFPDRRPRGELFF	TGTGCCAGTAGCTTTCCGGACAGGAGACCTCGCGGGGAGCTGTTTTTT
TRBV7-9	NA	NA	TRBJ2-7	CASSNGADYEQYF	TGTGCCAGCAGCAACGGGGCCGACTACGAGCAGTACTTC
TRBV11-1	NA	few	TRBJ2-2	CASSSFLKDYAAFRTGELFF	TGTGCCAGCAGCTCATTTTTGAAGGATTACGCGGCGTTCCGGACCGGGGAGCTGTTTTTT
TRBV12-3/TRBV12-4	TRBD2	NA	TRBJ2-1	CASRLRLAGLLYNEQFF	TGTGCCAGCAGACTACGACTAGCGGGACTCCTTTACAATGAGCAGTTCTTC
TRBV14	TRBD1	NA	TRBJ2-1	CASSQRDSRNEQFF	TGTGCCAGCAGCCAACGGGACAGTCGGAATGAGCAGTTCTTC